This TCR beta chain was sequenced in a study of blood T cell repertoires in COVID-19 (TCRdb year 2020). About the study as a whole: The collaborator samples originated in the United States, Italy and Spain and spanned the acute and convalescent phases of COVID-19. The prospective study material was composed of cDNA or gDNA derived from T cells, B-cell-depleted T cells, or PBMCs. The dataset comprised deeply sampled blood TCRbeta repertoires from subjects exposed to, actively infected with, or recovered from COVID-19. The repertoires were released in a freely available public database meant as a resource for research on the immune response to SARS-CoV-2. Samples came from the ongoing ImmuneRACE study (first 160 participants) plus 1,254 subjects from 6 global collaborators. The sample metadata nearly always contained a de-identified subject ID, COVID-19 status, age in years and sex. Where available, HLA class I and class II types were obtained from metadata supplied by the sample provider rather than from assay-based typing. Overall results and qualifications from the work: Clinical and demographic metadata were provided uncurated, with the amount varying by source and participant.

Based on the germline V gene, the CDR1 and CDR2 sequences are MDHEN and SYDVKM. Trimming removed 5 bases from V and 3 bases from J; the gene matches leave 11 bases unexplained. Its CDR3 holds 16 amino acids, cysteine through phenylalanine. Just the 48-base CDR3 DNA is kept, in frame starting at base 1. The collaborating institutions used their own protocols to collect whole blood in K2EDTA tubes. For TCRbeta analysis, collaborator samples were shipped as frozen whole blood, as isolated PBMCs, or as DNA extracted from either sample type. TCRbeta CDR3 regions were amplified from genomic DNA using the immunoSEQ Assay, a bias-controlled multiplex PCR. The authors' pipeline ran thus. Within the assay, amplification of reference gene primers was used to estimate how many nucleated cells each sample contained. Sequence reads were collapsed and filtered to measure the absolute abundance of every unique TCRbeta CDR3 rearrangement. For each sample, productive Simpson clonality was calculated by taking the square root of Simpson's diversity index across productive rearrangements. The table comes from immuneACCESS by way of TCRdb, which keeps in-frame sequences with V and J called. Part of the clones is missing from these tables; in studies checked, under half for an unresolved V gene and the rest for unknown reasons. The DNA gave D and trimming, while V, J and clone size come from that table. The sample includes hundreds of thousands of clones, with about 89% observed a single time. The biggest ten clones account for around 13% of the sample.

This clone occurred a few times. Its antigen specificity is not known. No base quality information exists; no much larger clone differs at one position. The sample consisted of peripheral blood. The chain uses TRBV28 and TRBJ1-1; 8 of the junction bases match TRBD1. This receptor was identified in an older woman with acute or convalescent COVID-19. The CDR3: CASSDPGGGLDTEAFF. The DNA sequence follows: TGTGCCAGCAGTGACCCAGGGGGCGGGTTGGACACTGAAGCTTTCTTT.